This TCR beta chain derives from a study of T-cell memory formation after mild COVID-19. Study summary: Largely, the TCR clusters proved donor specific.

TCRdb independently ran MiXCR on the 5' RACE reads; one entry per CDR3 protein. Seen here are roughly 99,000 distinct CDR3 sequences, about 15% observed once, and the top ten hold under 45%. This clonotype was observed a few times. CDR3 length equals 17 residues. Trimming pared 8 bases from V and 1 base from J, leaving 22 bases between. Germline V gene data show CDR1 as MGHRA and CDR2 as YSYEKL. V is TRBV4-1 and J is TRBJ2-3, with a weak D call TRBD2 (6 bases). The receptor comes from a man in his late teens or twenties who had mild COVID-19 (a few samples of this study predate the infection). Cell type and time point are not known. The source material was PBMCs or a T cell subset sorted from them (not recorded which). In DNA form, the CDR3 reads TGCGCCAGCTCCGGAAGGGAGGCCGGGACTCGCACAGATACGCAGTATTTT. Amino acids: CASSGREAGTRTDTQYF.